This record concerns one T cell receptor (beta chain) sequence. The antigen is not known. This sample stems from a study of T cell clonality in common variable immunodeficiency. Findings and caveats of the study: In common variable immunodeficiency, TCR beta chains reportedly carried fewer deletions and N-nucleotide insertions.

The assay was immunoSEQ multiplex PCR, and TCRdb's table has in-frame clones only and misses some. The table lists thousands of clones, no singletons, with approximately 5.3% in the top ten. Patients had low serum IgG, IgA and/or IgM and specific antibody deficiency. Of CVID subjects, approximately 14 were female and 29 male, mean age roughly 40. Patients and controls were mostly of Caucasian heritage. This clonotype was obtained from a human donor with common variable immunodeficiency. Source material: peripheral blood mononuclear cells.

CDR3 sequence: CAGAGPSTDTQYF. The sequenced CDR3 bases are TGTGCCGGGGCGGGGCCTAGCACAGATACG. This chain links TRBV7-2 with TRBJ2-3; tentatively, D is TRBD2 (6 bases). The read ends 3 residues early relative to the CDR3; the germline J gene fills the gap. CDR3 length equals 13 residues. The V end lost 11 bases, the J end lost 0 bases, and 12 bases lay between the germline ends. The germline gives CDR1 SGHTA, CDR2 FQGNSA. The full variable domain, with the rest looked up from reference TRBV7-2 and TRBJ2-3, is GAGVSQSPSNKVTEKGKDVELRCDPISGHTALYWYRQSLGQGLEFLIYFQGNSAPDKSGLPSDRFSAERTGGSVSTLTIQRTQQEDSAVYLCAGAGPSTDTQYFGPGTRLTVL.